Shown below are 13 T cell receptor beta chains from a single sample sequenced in a study of T cells after yellow fever vaccination. Using its own MiXCR run on the 5' RACE reads, TCRdb lists one record per CDR3 protein. The table has more than 250,000 distinct CDR3 sequences, around 7.3% seen once. Specimen: PBMCs, collected roughly 47 days after the first yellow fever vaccination. These receptors were obtained from a man younger than 35 who received the YFV17D yellow fever vaccine.

The rearrangement uses TRBV18 and TRBJ1-1; D perhaps matches TRBD1 (5 bases). The germline V gene has CDR1 KGHSH and CDR2 LQKENI. The CDR3 consists of 13 residues. The V end was cut by 5 bases, the J end by 4 bases, with 11 bases between. This chain's CDR3 is CASSELGATEAFF. The DNA for the CDR3 is TGTGCCAGCTCAGAATTAGGGGCCACTGAAGCTTTCTTT.

The gene calls are TRBV7-2 and TRBJ1-6; D unresolved. This CDR3 is built from 15 residues. CDR1 SGHTA and CDR2 FQGNSA come from the germline V gene. Trimming shortened V by 3 bases and J by 4 bases, and 10 bases separated the two germline ends. The CDR3 nucleotides are TGTGCCAGCAGCTTGGTAGCGGAGTATAATTCACCCCTCCACTTT. Its protein product is CASSLVAEYNSPLHF.

This clonotype has a count of ten or more. The gene calls are TRBV12-3 or TRBV12-4 and TRBJ1-2; 7 bases line up with TRBD1. V shed 7 bases and J 4 bases; nucleotides not matched to a gene: 6. The CDR3 runs 13 residues. CDR3 region: CASTLGQFYGYTF. CDR3 DNA: TGTGCCAGCACCCTGGGACAGTTCTATGGCTACACCTTC.

The V call is TRBV4-1, the J call TRBJ2-1; possibly TRBD1 for D (6 bases). V was pared by 0 bases and J by 2 bases, with 8 bases between. The CDR3 length is 15 residues. CDR1 MGHRA and CDR2 YSYEKL come from the germline V gene. As DNA, the CDR3 is TGCGCCAGCAGCCAAGATTCAGGGGCCTACAATGAGCAGTTCTTC. This gives the protein CASSQDSGAYNEQFF.

This clonotype was seen only a few times. The genes are TRBV6-1 and TRBJ2-3; maybe TRBD1 (6 bases). There are 15 residues in the CDR3. Germline loops: CDR1 MNHNS, CDR2 SASEGT. V shed 6 bases and J shed 7 bases, with 20 bases lying between them. The CDR3 bases are TGTGCCAGCAGCTTCGAGAGGACAGACCGGCATACGCAGTATTTT. It yields the protein CASSFERTDRHTQYF.

The table lists this clonotype with a few counts. This rearrangement joins TRBV27 to TRBJ1-6; D gene unclear. V dropped 2 bases and J dropped 7 bases, with 9 bases sitting between them. Germline lookup yields CDR1 MNHEY and CDR2 SMNVEV (reference sequence). The CDR3 contains 14 residues. The CDR3 DNA reads TGTGCCAGCAGTTTAGACCCGACGAATTCACCCCTCCACTTT. Its translation: CASSLDPTNSPLHF.

This clonotype was picked up many times. This chain joins TRBV24-1 and TRBJ2-2; 7 bases are shared with TRBD2. The CDR3 is made up of 15 amino acids. V shed 1 base, J shed 4 bases, and the junction held 2 bases outside the gene matches. Germline V gene data show CDR1 as KGHDR and CDR2 as SFDVKD. This CDR3 is CATSDLGRATGELFF. The CDR3 DNA sequence: TGTGCCACCAGTGATTTAGGGAGGGCCACCGGGGAGCTGTTTTTT.

This clonotype was seen only a few times. The chain couples TRBV4-2 to TRBJ1-2, with a tentative D call TRBD1 (6 bases). Between the trimmed V and J ends, which lost 2 bases and 5 bases, there was a span of 9 bases. Germline loops: CDR1 LGHNA, CDR2 YNFKEQ. The CDR3 totals 13 residues. This CDR3 is CASSQTGSYGYTF. The CDR3 bases are TGTGCCAGCAGCCAAACAGGGTCATATGGCTACACCTTC.

As to this clonotype: At one end, the junction sequence differs from germline, possibly due to a read error. The chain has TRBV6-1 and TRBJ2-3; 9 nucleotides align to TRBD2. CDR3 length: 16 residues. CDR1 is MNHNS and CDR2 is SASEGT in the germline V gene. The CDR3 sequence: CAGSELIAGGTDTQYF. DNA for the CDR3: TGTGCCGGCAGTGAGCTTATAGCGGGAGGCACAGATACGCAGTATTTT.

There are a few counts of this clonotype. This chain links TRBV7-8 with TRBJ2-3; D is ambiguous. V was shortened by 1 base and J by 2 bases, with 7 bases between the two germline ends. This CDR3 has 14 amino acids. Per germline, CDR1 SGHVS and CDR2 FQNEAQ. CDR3 DNA sequence: TGTGCCAGCAGCTTAGAAGCGAACACAGATACGCAGTATTTT. This sequence encodes CASSLEANTDTQYF.

This clonotype was counted a few times. J is TRBJ2-5 and V is TRBV12-3 or TRBV12-4; D perhaps matches TRBD2 (6 bases). This CDR3 has 15 residues. V was shortened by 2 bases and J by 5 bases, with 15 bases between the two germline ends. The CDR3: CASSLIGGRGETQYF. In nucleotides, the CDR3 is TGTGCCAGCAGTTTAATCGGAGGGAGAGGGGAGACCCAGTACTTC.

This clonotype was detected a few times. This chain links TRBV4-1 with TRBJ1-4; D remains unclear. This CDR3 has 20 amino acids. Germline V lookup: CDR1 MGHRA, CDR2 YSYEKL. Trimming stripped 1 base from V and 0 bases from J, with 21 bases between. DNA of the CDR3: TGCGCCAGCAGCCAAGTCGGAGGCCCCAAGATTTTTTCAACTAATGAAAAACTGTTTTTT. Protein product: CASSQVGGPKIFSTNEKLFF.

This clonotype was counted between two and nine times. The chain uses TRBV9 and TRBJ2-5, with TRBD1 as a possible D gene (6 bases). The CDR3 extends over 16 amino acids. Germline V gene sequence: CDR1 SGDLS, CDR2 YYNGEE. Trimming cost V 0 bases and J 1 base, with 13 bases left between them. The CDR3 sequence is CASSVEGTTFQETQYF. CDR3 DNA sequence: TGTGCCAGCAGCGTAGAGGGGACAACCTTCCAAGAGACCCAGTACTTC.